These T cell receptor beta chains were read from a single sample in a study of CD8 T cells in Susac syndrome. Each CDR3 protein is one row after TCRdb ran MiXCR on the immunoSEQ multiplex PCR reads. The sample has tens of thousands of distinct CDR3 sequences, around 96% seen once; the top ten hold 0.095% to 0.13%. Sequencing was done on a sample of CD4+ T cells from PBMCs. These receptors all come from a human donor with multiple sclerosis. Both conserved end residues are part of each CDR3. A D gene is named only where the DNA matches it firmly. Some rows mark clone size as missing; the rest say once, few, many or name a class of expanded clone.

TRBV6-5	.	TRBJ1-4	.	TGTGCCAGCAGTTCTCTCGACCCTAATGAAAAACTGTTTTTT	CASSSLDPNEKLFF
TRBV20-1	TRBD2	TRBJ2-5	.	TGCAGTGCTAGAAAAGGTCTCGGAACTAGCGGAATGGAGACCCAGTACTTC	CSARKGLGTSGMETQYF
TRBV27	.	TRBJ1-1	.	TGTGCCAGCAGTTCGGGGCAGGTGGCCGGGGCTGAAGCTTTCTTT	CASSSGQVAGAEAFF
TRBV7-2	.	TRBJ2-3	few	TGTGCCAGCAGTCGGGACGGGACTAGCACAGATACGCAGTATTTT	CASSRDGTSTDTQYF
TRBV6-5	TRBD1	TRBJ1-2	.	TGTGCCAGCAGGCGGACAGGGCGAATGGACTATGGCTACACCTTC	CASRRTGRMDYGYTF
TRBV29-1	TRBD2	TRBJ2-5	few	TGCAGCGTTGAAGATGAGGCTAGCGGGGCGTACCAAGAGACCCAGTACTTC	CSVEDEASGAYQETQYF
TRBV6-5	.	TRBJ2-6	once	TGTGCCAGCAGTTACTCCGGGGGTTTCTCTGGGGCCAACGTCCTGACTTTC	CASSYSGGFSGANVLTF
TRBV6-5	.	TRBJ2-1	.	TGTGCCAGCAGTTTAGATGGTGAAACGCCATTTGGGATCAATGAGCAGTTCTTC	CASSLDGETPFGINEQFF
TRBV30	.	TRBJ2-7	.	TGTGCCTGGAGTGTCGGACAGAACTACGAGCAGTACTTC	CAWSVGQNYEQYF
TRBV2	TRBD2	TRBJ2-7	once	TGTGCCAGCAACCCGGGACTAGCGGGTTCCCACGAGCAGTACTTC	CASNPGLAGSHEQYF
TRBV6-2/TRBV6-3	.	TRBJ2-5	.	TGTGCCAGCAGCTCGGGACTCTACGGAGAGACCCAGTACTTC	CASSSGLYGETQYF
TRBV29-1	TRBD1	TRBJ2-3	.	TGCAGCGTTGAAGGTGGACAGGGTGCAGATACGCAGTATTTT	CSVEGGQGADTQYF
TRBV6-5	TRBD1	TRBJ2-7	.	TGTGCCAGCAGTTACACGGACAGGCCCTACGAGCAGTACTTC	CASSYTDRPYEQYF
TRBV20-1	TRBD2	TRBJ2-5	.	TGCAGTGCTCGGACGGGAGTAGCGGGGGAAGAGACCCAGTACTTC	CSARTGVAGEETQYF
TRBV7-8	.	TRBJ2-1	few	TGTGCCAGCAGCCGTTCCAGTGAGCAGTTCTTC	CASSRSSEQFF
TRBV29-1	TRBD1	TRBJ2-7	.	TGCAGCATACGGTGGACAGGGTCCTACGAGCAGTACTTC	CSIRWTGSYEQYF
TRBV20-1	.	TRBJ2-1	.	TGCAGTGCTAGACGCATGTCGGGCGGGATCTACAATGAGCAGTTCTTC	CSARRMSGGIYNEQFF
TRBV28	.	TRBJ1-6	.	TGTGCCAGCAGCCCGGCGTCAGGGGCACGGTCACCCCTCCACTTT	CASSPASGARSPLHF
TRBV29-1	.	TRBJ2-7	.	TGCAGCGTTCTAAGGGGATTCTACGAGCAGTACTTC	CSVLRGFYEQYF
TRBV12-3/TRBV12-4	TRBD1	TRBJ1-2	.	TGTGCCAGCAGTCCTTGGGGACAGGGTATTGGCTACACCTTC	CASSPWGQGIGYTF
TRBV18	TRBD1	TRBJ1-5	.	TGTGCCAGCTCACCGACAGGGGGAGGAGGTCAGCCCCAGCATTTT	CASSPTGGGGQPQHF
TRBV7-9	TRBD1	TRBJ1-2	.	TGTGCCAGCAGCCCGGGACAGGTCCCCGGCTACACCTTC	CASSPGQVPGYTF
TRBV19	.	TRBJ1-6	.	TGTGCCAGTAGTATAGCCCCCCCGGGGGATGTTGGATCACCCCTCCACTTT	CASSIAPPGDVGSPLHF
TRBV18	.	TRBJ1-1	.	TGTGCCAGCTCACCATTGACGGGGGCGATGAACACTGAAGCTTTCTTT	CASSPLTGAMNTEAFF
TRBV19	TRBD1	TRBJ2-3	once	TGTGCCAGTAGTGCCCGGGGACAGGGGGCCACAGATACGCAGTATTTT	CASSARGQGATDTQYF
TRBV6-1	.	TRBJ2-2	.	TGTGCCAGCAGTGTAAGGACAGTGAACACCGGGGAGCTGTTTTTT	CASSVRTVNTGELFF
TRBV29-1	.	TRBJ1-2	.	TGCAGCGTTGAAGCTGGGAACTATGGCTACACCTTC	CSVEAGNYGYTF